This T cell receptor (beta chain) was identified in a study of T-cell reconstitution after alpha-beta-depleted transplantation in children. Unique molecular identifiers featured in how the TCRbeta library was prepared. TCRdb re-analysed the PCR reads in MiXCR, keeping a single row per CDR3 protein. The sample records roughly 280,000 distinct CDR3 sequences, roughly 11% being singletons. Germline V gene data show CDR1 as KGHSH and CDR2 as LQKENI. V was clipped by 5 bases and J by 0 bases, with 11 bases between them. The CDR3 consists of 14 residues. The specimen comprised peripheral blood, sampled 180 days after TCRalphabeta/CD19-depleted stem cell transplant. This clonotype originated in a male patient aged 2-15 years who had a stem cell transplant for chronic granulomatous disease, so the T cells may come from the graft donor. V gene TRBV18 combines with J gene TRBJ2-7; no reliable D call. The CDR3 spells CASSEWDPSYEQYF. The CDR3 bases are TGTGCCAGCTCAGAGTGGGATCCCTCCTACGAGCAGTACTTC.